A selection of T cell receptor beta chains follows, all from one sample in a study of control samples from healthy donors and cancer patients. Data came from immunoSEQ multiplex PCR; TCRdb stores just in-frame clones and leaves some out. The table includes 150,000 to 200,000 clones, roughly 93% detected once. The sequenced material came from blood. The receptors stem from a woman aged 60-70 years in good health. CDR3s include the opening cysteine and the closing phenylalanine or tryptophan. D genes are given only for firm matches. Size tells how often a clone was seen (once, few, many) or the class of an expanded clone, and some rows leave it out.

j_gene: TRBJ2-7
v_gene: TRBV18
abundance: NA
d_gene: TRBD2
CDR3nt: TGTGCCAGCTCACCTCCCCCGGCGGGGGACGAGCAGTACTTC
CDR3aa: CASSPPPAGDEQYF

j_gene: TRBJ1-1
v_gene: TRBV5-1
abundance: NA
d_gene: NA
CDR3nt: TGCGCCAGCAGCTTGGATTATGGGGGGCCCGGGACTGAAGCTTTCTTT
CDR3aa: CASSLDYGGPGTEAFF

j_gene: TRBJ2-2
v_gene: TRBV30
abundance: NA
d_gene: NA
CDR3nt: TGTGCCTGGAGAGGTGGGAGCACCGGGGAGCTGTTTTTT
CDR3aa: CAWRGGSTGELFF

j_gene: TRBJ1-1
v_gene: TRBV19
abundance: NA
d_gene: NA
CDR3nt: TGTGCCAGTAGTGAGCCACAGGGTAGCACTGAAGCTTTCTTT
CDR3aa: CASSEPQGSTEAFF

j_gene: TRBJ2-3
v_gene: TRBV4-3
abundance: NA
d_gene: NA
CDR3nt: TGCGCCAGCAGCCAGCACCGGGCCTCGACGGCAGATACGCAGTATTTT
CDR3aa: CASSQHRASTADTQYF

j_gene: TRBJ1-1
v_gene: TRBV12-5
abundance: once
d_gene: NA
CDR3nt: TGTGCTAGTGGTCCCTCCCGAGCAGGCCGGAACACTGAAGCTTTCTTT
CDR3aa: CASGPSRAGRNTEAFF

j_gene: TRBJ1-2
v_gene: TRBV18
abundance: NA
d_gene: TRBD1
CDR3nt: TGTGCCAGCTCACCAGACAGGGAAAGCTACACCTTC
CDR3aa: CASSPDRESYTF

j_gene: TRBJ1-4
v_gene: TRBV5-6
abundance: NA
d_gene: NA
CDR3nt: TGTGCCAGCAACATACAGGGACGGGTTGAAAAACTGTTTTTT
CDR3aa: CASNIQGRVEKLFF

j_gene: TRBJ2-3
v_gene: TRBV18
abundance: NA
d_gene: TRBD2
CDR3nt: TGTGCCAGCTCACTAGCGGGGAGCACAGATACGCAGTATTTT
CDR3aa: CASSLAGSTDTQYF

j_gene: TRBJ1-1
v_gene: TRBV12-5
abundance: NA
d_gene: NA
CDR3nt: TGTGCTAGTGTCATTAAGGCGAACACTGAAGCTTTCTTT
CDR3aa: CASVIKANTEAFF

j_gene: TRBJ1-1
v_gene: TRBV12-3/TRBV12-4
abundance: NA
d_gene: NA
CDR3nt: TGTGCCAGCAGTTGGCTTGGGACTGAAGCTTTCTTT
CDR3aa: CASSWLGTEAFF

j_gene: TRBJ2-5
v_gene: TRBV2
abundance: NA
d_gene: TRBD2
CDR3nt: TGTGCCAGCAGTGTACGGCTAGCGGAAAAAGAGACCCAGTACTTC
CDR3aa: CASSVRLAEKETQYF

j_gene: TRBJ2-7
v_gene: TRBV9
abundance: NA
d_gene: NA
CDR3nt: TGTGCCAGCAGCGTATTTGACGGGTCCTACGAGCAGTACTTC
CDR3aa: CASSVFDGSYEQYF

j_gene: TRBJ1-4
v_gene: TRBV7-8
abundance: NA
d_gene: TRBD1
CDR3nt: TGTGCCAGCAGCCCCCAGGGGGGGGATGAAAAACTGTTTTTT
CDR3aa: CASSPQGGDEKLFF

j_gene: TRBJ1-1
v_gene: TRBV7-9
abundance: NA
d_gene: NA
CDR3nt: TGTGCCAGCAGCTCGACAGAAAACACTGAAGCTTTCTTT
CDR3aa: CASSSTENTEAFF

j_gene: TRBJ1-2
v_gene: TRBV6-5
abundance: NA
d_gene: NA
CDR3nt: TGTGCCAGCAGCACCTCGGGGACACCCTATGGCTACACCTTC
CDR3aa: CASSTSGTPYGYTF

j_gene: TRBJ2-5
v_gene: TRBV6-6
abundance: once
d_gene: TRBD1
CDR3nt: TGTGCCAGCAGTCCACGAGGTTTGGACAGGGGGGAGGGCGAGACCCAGTACTTC
CDR3aa: CASSPRGLDRGEGETQYF

j_gene: TRBJ1-2
v_gene: TRBV18
abundance: NA
d_gene: NA
CDR3nt: TGTGCCAGCTCACCACACCAATTCGCGGAGCTATGCTTC
CDR3aa: CASSPHQFAELCF

j_gene: TRBJ2-2
v_gene: TRBV2
abundance: NA
d_gene: TRBD1
CDR3nt: TGTGCCACTCAACAGGGGGTTCTCACCGGGGAGCTGTTTTTT
CDR3aa: CATQQGVLTGELFF

j_gene: TRBJ2-3
v_gene: TRBV5-1
abundance: NA
d_gene: TRBD2
CDR3nt: TGCGCCAGCAGCCCCCGGACTAGCGGGGTTAGCACAGATACGCAGTATTTT
CDR3aa: CASSPRTSGVSTDTQYF